These 15 T cell receptor beta chains share one sample of origin, sequenced in a study of regulatory T cells in long-lasting Graves disease. Through Arm-PCR of CDR3 regions and iRepertoire HTBI primers, TCR beta libraries were built. In TCRdb, the multiplex PCR reads were re-called with MiXCR into one record per CDR3 protein. The table has approximately 230,000 distinct CDR3 sequences, around 18% seen once; the top ten hold around 21%. The time point here: newly diagnosed GD, antithyroid drugs for less than 3 months. After RNA was extracted from PBMCs, the TCR library was made from it. Specimen: peripheral blood mononuclear cells (PBMCs), collected at new diagnosis, from a patient treated with antithyroid drugs. The source is a female donor with Graves disease.

This clonotype was detected many times. CDR3 residues: CASTARASSGELFF. For the CDR3, the DNA is TGTGCCAGCACCGCCCGGGCTTCCTCCGGGGAGCTGTTTTTT. The rearrangement uses TRBV6-1 and TRBJ2-2; D ambiguous. The CDR3 sequence is 14 residues long. From germline, CDR1 is MNHNS and CDR2 SASEGT. Trimming removed 7 bases from V and 6 bases from J, with 15 bases in between.

Comments on this clonotype: A much larger clone sits a single nucleotide away, making a read error possible. CDR3: CASSPDRGRETQYF. The CDR3 DNA follows: TGTGCCAGCTCGCCTGATCGGGGCAGGGAGACCCAGTACTTC. The chain links TRBV18 to TRBJ2-5; D assignment may be TRBD1 or TRBD2 (5 bases each). The ends were cut back, 6 bases at V and 5 bases at J, with 16 bases in the middle. The CDR3 is made up of 14 amino acids. Per germline, CDR1 KGHSH and CDR2 LQKENI.

This clonotype came up many times. J is TRBJ2-3 and V is TRBV5-6; D is undetermined. CDR1 is SGHDT, CDR2 YYEEEE, per germline. The V end was cut by 0 bases, the J end by 4 bases, with 9 bases between. The CDR3 sequence is 14 residues long. Here the CDR3 reads CASSLGYLSDTQYF. CDR3 sequence (DNA): TGTGCCAGCAGCTTGGGTTATCTCTCAGATACGCAGTATTTT.

This clonotype was detected ten times or more. The rearrangement uses TRBV11-2 and TRBJ2-2, with no clear D. CDR3 length equals 14 residues. Germline V gives CDR1 SGHAT, CDR2 FQNNGV. Trimming removed 1 base from V and 1 base from J, with 4 bases in between. CDR3 coding DNA: TGTGCCAGCAGCTTAGTGGTGAACACCGGGGAGCTGTTTTTT. Encoded protein: CASSLVVNTGELFF.

This clonotype was seen ten or more times. A single base separates this from a much larger clone, so it may be a read error. This CDR3 reads CAISEQVSNQPQHF. CDR3 in DNA: TGTGCCATCAGTGAACAGGTTAGCAATCAGCCCCAGCATTTT. This chain connects TRBV10-3 to TRBJ1-5; weak D call: TRBD1 (5 bases). Germline CDR1 is ENHRY and CDR2 is SYGVKD. V lost 3 bases to trimming and J lost 0 bases, with 6 bases between them. The CDR3 is made up of 14 amino acids.

This clonotype was seen repeatedly, ten times or more. The chain carries TRBV7-9 and TRBJ2-3; D possibly corresponds to TRBD1 (5 bases). Trimming took 1 base from V and 2 from J, leaving 7 bases between them. The CDR3 has 14 residues. Per germline, CDR1 SEHNR and CDR2 FQNEAQ (reference sequence). The CDR3 DNA reads TGTGCCAGCAGCTTAGAGGGGCTCACAGATACGCAGTATTTT. It yields the protein CASSLEGLTDTQYF.

This clonotype was recorded many times. The chain combines TRBV5-1 with TRBJ1-1; D remains ambiguous. CDR3 length equals 14 residues. V shed 0 bases and J shed 2 bases, with 8 bases lying between them. Looked up from germline, CDR1 is SGHRS and CDR2 is YFSETQ. The CDR3 region is CASSLDAVNTEAFF. The CDR3 region has the DNA TGCGCCAGCAGCTTGGATGCGGTCAACACTGAAGCTTTCTTT. The variable domain in full, completed from reference TRBV5-1 and TRBJ1-1, reads KAGVTQTPRYLIKTRGQQVTLSCSPISGHRSVSWYQQTPGQGLQFLFEYFSETQRNKGNFPGRFSGRQFSNSRSEMNVSTLELGDSALYLCASSLDAVNTEAFFGQGTRLTVV.

This clonotype was observed at least ten times. The chain links TRBV27 to TRBJ1-2; 9 positions agree with TRBD1. This CDR3 comprises 15 residues. V trimming: 4 bases; J trimming: 4 bases; junction bases outside the gene matches: 7. CDR1 MNHEY and CDR2 SMNVEV come from the germline V gene (reference sequence). CDR3 region: CASSSGTGWAYGYTF. DNA of the CDR3: TGTGCCAGCAGTTCCGGGACAGGGTGGGCCTATGGCTACACCTTC.

This clonotype appeared many times. The chain couples TRBV6-2 or TRBV6-3 to TRBJ2-2, with unresolved D. Germline V lookup: CDR1 MNHEY, CDR2 SVGEGT. This CDR3 region has 14 residues. V was clipped by 7 bases and J by 1 base, with 10 bases between them. CDR3 nucleotide sequence: TGTGCCAGCATGTTGTCGGGGAACACCGGGGAGCTGTTTTTT. This codes for CASMLSGNTGELFF.

This clonotype was picked up many times. The rearrangement joins TRBV7-8 to TRBJ2-2; 7 bases are a match to TRBD1. The CDR3 contains 16 residues. V shed 3 bases and J 4 bases; nucleotides not matched to a gene: 8. Germline values: CDR1 SGHVS, CDR2 FQNEAQ. The CDR3 region is CASSLADRISTGELFF. In nucleotides, the CDR3 is TGTGCCAGCAGCTTGGCGGACAGGATAAGCACCGGGGAGCTGTTTTTT.

This clonotype was seen ten or more times. The chain links TRBV2 to TRBJ1-2; D may be TRBD1 (5 bases). The CDR3 loop spans 14 amino acids. CDR1 is SNHLY, CDR2 FYNNEI, per germline. The V gene lost 7 bases and the J gene lost 4 bases, with 16 bases spanning the gap. In DNA form, the CDR3 reads TGTGCCAGCACGCAACAGGATCAGGGCTATGGCTACACCTTC. Its translation: CASTQQDQGYGYTF. The whole variable domain, filled in from reference TRBV2 and TRBJ1-2, reads EPEVTQTPSHQVTQMGQEVILRCVPISNHLYFYWYRQILGQKVEFLVSFYNNEISEKSEIFDDQFSVERPDGSNFTLKIRSTKLEDSAMYFCASTQQDQGYGYTFGSGTRLTVV.

Turning to this clonotype: This could be a read error, since a much larger clone is one nucleotide away. The chain is built from TRBV20-1 and TRBJ2-7; 10 bases match TRBD2. V was pared by 3 bases and J by 7 bases, with 21 bases of the junction left unmatched. The CDR3 sequence is 18 residues long. CDR1 DFQATT and CDR2 SNEGSKA come from the germline V gene (reference sequence). CDR3 coding DNA: TGCAGTGCTAGTGGGCAGGGGGCCGGGACTAGCGTCCGGAATGAGCAGTACTTC. This sequence encodes CSASGQGAGTSVRNEQYF.

This clonotype was counted once. The chain recombines TRBV3-1 with TRBJ2-1, with 13 bases identical to TRBD2. V lost 3 bases and J lost 9; bases outside the gene matches: 11. Per the germline V gene, CDR1 is LGHDT and CDR2 is YNNKEL (reference sequence). The CDR3 is 17 amino acids. CDR3: CASSHHGLAGDWGEQFF. The CDR3 nucleotides are TGTGCCAGCAGCCACCACGGACTAGCGGGAGACTGGGGTGAGCAGTTCTTC.

Points on this clonotype: A much larger clone sits a single nucleotide away, making a read error possible. V gene TRBV7-9 combines with J gene TRBJ2-2, with 10 bases identical to TRBD2. CDR3 length: 15 residues. CDR1 is SEHNR and CDR2 is FQNEAQ in the germline V gene (reference sequence). DNA for the CDR3: TGTGCCAGCAGCGCGGGACTAGCGTTTTCCGGGGAGCTGTCTTTT. Translated: CASSAGLAFSGELSF. The entire variable domain, with the rest obtained from reference TRBV7-9 and TRBJ2-2, is as follows: DTGVSQNPRHKITKRGQNVTFRCDPISEHNRLYWYRQTLGQGPEFLTYFQNEAQLEKSRLLSDRFSAERPKGSFSTLEIQRTEQGDSAMYLCASSAGLAFSGELSFGEGSRLTVL.

This clonotype was counted ten times or more. This rearrangement joins TRBV5-1 to TRBJ2-1; 13 bases fit TRBD2. Germline V gives CDR1 SGHRS, CDR2 YFSETQ. Trimming took 3 bases from V and 6 from J; bases not matched to a gene: 9. CDR3 length: 17 residues. The CDR3 here is CASSWGLAGTSTNEQFF. DNA of the CDR3: TGCGCCAGCAGCTGGGGACTAGCGGGAACTTCCACCAATGAGCAGTTCTTC.